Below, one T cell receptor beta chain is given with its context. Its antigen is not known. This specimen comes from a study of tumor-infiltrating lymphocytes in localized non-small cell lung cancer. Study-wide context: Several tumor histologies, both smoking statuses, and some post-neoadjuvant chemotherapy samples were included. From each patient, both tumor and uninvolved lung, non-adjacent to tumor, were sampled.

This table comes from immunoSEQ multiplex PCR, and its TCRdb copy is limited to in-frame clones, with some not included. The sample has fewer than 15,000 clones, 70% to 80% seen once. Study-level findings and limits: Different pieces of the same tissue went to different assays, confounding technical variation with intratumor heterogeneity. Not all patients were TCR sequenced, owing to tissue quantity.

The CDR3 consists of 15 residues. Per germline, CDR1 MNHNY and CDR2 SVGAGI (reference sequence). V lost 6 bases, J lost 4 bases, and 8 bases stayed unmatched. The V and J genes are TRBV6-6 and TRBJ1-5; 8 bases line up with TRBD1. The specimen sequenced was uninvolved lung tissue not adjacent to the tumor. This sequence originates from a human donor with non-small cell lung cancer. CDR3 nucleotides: TGTGCCAGCAGCTCCCGGGGGGACAGGAATCAGCCCCAGCATTTT. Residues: CASSSRGDRNQPQHF.